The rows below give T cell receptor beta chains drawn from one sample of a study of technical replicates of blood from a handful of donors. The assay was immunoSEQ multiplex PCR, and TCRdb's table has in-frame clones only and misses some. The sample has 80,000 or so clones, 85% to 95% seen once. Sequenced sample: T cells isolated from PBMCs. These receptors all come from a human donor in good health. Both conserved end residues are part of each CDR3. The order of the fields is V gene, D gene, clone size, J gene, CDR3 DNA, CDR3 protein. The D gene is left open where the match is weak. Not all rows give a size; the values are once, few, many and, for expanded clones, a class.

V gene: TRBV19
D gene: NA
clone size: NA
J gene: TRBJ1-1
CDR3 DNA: TGTGCCAGTAGTATTGCGGTTCTGAACACTGAAGCTTTCTTT
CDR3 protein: CASSIAVLNTEAFF

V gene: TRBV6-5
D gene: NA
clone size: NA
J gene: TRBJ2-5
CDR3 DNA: TGTGCCAGCAGCCCACGGGACCAAGAGACCCAGTACTTC
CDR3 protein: CASSPRDQETQYF

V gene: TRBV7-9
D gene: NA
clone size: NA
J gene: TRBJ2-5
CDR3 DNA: TGTGCCAGCAGCTTATCAGTCAGGAGGGAGACCCAGTACTTC
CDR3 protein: CASSLSVRRETQYF

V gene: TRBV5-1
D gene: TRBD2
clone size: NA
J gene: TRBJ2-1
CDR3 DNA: TGCGCCAGCACTTCATCCAGCGGGAGGTTTAATGAGCAGTTCTTC
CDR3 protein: CASTSSSGRFNEQFF

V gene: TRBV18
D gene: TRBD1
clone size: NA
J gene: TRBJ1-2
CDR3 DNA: TGTGCCAGCTCACCAAAGACAGGGATGGAACTGCATGGCTACACCTTC
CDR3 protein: CASSPKTGMELHGYTF

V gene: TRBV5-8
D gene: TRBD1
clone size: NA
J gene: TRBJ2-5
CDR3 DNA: TGTGCCAGCAGCTCTATGGGACAGGGGCAGGAGACCCAGTACTTC
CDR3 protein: CASSSMGQGQETQYF

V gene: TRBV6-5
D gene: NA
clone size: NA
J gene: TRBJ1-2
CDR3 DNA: TGTGCCAGCAGTTACGGGGAGGGGAGTAACTATGGCTACACCTTC
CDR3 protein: CASSYGEGSNYGYTF

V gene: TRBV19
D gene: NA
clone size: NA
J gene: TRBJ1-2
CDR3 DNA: TGTGCCAGTAGAGCGAGGGACTCTGGGAGCTACACCTTC
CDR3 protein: CASRARDSGSYTF

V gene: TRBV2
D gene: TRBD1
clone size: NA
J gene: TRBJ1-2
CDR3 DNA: TGTGCCAGCAGTGGACAGGGGATTTTTAGCTACACCTTC
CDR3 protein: CASSGQGIFSYTF

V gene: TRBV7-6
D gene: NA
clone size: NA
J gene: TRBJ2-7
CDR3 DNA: TGTGCCAGCAGCTTAAGGGTCGCGTCCAGGGACTACGAGCAGTACTTC
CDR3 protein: CASSLRVASRDYEQYF

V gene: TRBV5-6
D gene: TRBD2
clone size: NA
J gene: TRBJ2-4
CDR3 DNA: TGTGCCAGCAGCTACGCCCTAGCGGGAGGGCCAAACTTC
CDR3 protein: CASSYALAGGPNF

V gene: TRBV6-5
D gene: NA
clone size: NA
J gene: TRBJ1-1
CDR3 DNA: TGTGCCAGCAGTTCTTTCCGTGAAGCTTTCTTT
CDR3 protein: CASSSFREAFF

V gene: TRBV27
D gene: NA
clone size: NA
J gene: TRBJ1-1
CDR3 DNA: TGTGCCAGCAGTCCTACAGGGAGTGGGTTCATGAACACTGAAGCTTTCTTT
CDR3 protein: CASSPTGSGFMNTEAFF

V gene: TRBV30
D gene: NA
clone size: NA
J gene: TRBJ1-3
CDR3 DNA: TGTGCCTGGAGTATCTCGGGGGGGACTGGAAACACCATATATTTT
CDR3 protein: CAWSISGGTGNTIYF

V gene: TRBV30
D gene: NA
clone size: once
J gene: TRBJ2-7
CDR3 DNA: TGTGCCTGGAGTGTCGGGGGATTTCAGTACTTC
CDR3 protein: CAWSVGGFQYF

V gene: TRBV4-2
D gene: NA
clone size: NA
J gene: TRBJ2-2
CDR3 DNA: TGTGCCAGCAGCCAACCAACAGGGGGGGTCGGGGAGCTGTTTTTT
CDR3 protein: CASSQPTGGVGELFF

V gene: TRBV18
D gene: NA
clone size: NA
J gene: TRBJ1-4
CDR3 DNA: TGTGCCAGTTCCACAGGAGCTAATGAAAAACTGTTTTTT
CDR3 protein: CASSTGANEKLFF

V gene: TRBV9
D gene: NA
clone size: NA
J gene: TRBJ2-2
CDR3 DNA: TGTGCCAGCAGCGTGGGACTCATTACCGGGGAGCTGTTTTTT
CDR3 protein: CASSVGLITGELFF

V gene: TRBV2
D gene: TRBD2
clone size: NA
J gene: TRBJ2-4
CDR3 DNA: TGTGCCAGCAGTGGGTCTAGCGGGGGAGGAGCCAAAAACATTCAGTACTTC
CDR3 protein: CASSGSSGGGAKNIQYF

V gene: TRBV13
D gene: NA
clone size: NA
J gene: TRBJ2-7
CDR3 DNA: TGTGCCAGCAGCTTAGAAGGACTTCGGTCCTACGAGCAGTACTTC
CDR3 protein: CASSLEGLRSYEQYF

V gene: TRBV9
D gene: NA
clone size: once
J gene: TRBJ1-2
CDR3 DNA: TGTGCCAGCAGCGCTGGGGGGGGGATTGGCGCCTATGGCTACACCTTC
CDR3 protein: CASSAGGGIGAYGYTF

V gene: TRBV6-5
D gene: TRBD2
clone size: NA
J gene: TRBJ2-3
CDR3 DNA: TGTGCCAGCAGTTTGATAGCGGGTTTTGCCACAGATACGCAGTATTTT
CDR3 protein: CASSLIAGFATDTQYF

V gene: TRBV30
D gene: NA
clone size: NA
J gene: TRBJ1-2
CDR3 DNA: TGTGCCTGGAGAGCCATGTGGGGCTACACCTTC
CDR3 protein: CAWRAMWGYTF

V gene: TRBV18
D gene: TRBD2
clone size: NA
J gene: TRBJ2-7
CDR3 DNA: TGTGCCAGCTCACCAGATTCCGGGACTAGGTACGAGCAGTACTTC
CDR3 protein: CASSPDSGTRYEQYF

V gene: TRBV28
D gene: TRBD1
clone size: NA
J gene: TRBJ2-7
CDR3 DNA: TGTGCCAGCAGGGACAGGGTATCCTACGAGCAGTACTTC
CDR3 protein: CASRDRVSYEQYF

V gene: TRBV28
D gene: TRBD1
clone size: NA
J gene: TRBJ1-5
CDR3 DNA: TGTGCCAGCAGTTCCTATAAGGGGGCACCGGGTCAGCCCCAGCATTTT
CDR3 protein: CASSSYKGAPGQPQHF

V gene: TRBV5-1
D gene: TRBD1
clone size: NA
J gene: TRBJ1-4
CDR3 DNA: TGCGCCAGCAGCCGGGACAGGGGAACTAATGAAAAACTGTTTTTT
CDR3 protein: CASSRDRGTNEKLFF

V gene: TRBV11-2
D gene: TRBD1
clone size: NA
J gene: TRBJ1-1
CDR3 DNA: TGTGCCAGCAGCTTAAGGACAGGGAACACTGAAGCTTTCTTT
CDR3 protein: CASSLRTGNTEAFF

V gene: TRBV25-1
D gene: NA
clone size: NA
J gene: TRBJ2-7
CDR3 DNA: TGTGCCAGCAGTGAATCGGCGATGAGGCACGAGCAGTACTTC
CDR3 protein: CASSESAMRHEQYF

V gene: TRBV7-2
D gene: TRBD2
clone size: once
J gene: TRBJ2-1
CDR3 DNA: TGTGCCAGCAGCTCCGGGACTAGCGGGCCCAATGAGCAGTTCTTC
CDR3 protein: CASSSGTSGPNEQFF

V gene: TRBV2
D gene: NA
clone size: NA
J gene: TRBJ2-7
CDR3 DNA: TGTGCCAGCAGTAGTACCGGTTGGGGGCGAAACGAGCAGTACTTC
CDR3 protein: CASSSTGWGRNEQYF

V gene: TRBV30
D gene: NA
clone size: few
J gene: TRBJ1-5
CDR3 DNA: TGTGCCTTCCGCACCGGTGGCAATCAGCCCCAGCATTTT
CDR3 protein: CAFRTGGNQPQHF

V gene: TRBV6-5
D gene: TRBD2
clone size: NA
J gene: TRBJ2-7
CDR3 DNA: TGTGCCAGCAGTTACTCGCGGGAGCTTACCTACGAGCAGTACTTC
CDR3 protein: CASSYSRELTYEQYF

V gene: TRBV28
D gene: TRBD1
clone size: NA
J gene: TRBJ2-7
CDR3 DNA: TGTGCCATCCGGGACAGGGGCTACGAGCAGTACTTC
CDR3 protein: CAIRDRGYEQYF

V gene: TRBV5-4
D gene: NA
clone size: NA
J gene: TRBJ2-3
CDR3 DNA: TGTGCCAGCAGCGTAGCCGGGAGTTCCTTTTCCACAGATACGCAGTATTTT
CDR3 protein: CASSVAGSSFSTDTQYF

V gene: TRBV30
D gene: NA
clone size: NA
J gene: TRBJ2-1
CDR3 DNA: TGTGCCTGCCAAACGTCGGGAAATCCAAATGAGCAGTTCTTC
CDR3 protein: CACQTSGNPNEQFF

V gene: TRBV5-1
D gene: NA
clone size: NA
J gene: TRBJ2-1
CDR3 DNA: TGCGCCAGCAGCTTAGCGGAGACCTACAATGAGCAGTTCTTC
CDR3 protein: CASSLAETYNEQFF

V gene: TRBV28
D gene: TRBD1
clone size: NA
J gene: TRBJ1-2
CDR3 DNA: TGTGCCAGCAGCCCGGGGACAGGGGGGTTCTATGGCTACACCTTC
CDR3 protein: CASSPGTGGFYGYTF

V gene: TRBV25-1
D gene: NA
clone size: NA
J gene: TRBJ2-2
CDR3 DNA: TGTGCCAGCGGGAGGAACACCGGGGAGCTGTTTTTT
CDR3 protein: CASGRNTGELFF

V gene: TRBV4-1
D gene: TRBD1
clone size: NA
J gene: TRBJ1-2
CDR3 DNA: TGCGCCAGCAGCCAAGAACAGGGGTCGAGATATGGCTACACCTTC
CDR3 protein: CASSQEQGSRYGYTF

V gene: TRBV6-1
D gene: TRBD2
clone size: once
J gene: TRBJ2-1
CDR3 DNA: TGTGCCAGCAGGCGGACTAGCGGGAGCTATGAGCAGTTCTTC
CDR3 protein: CASRRTSGSYEQFF

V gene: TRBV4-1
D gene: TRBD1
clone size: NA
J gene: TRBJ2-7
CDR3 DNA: TGCGCCAGCAGCCCGGCGACAGGGAGCGAGCAGTACTTC
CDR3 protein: CASSPATGSEQYF

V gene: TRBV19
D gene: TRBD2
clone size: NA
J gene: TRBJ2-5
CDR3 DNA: TGTGCCAGTAGCCCTGGACTAGCGGAACTAACCGAGACCCAGTACTTC
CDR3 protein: CASSPGLAELTETQYF

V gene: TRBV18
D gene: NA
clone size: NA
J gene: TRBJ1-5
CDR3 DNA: TGTGCCAGCTCATCCCCTCCAGGTGGGTCCAATCAGCCCCAGCATTTT
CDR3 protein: CASSSPPGGSNQPQHF

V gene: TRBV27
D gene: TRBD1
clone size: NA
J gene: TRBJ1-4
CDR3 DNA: TGTGCCAGCAGTTTATCGAGCAGGGGGCTGACTAATGAAAAACTGTTTTTT
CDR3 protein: CASSLSSRGLTNEKLFF

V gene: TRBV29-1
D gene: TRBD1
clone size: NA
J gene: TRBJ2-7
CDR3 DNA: TGCAGCGTTCTTAAGGGGACAGAGTTGTACGAGCAGTACTTC
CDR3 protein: CSVLKGTELYEQYF

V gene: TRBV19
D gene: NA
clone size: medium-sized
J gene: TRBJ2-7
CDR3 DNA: TGTGCCAGCACAGGAGGGACCTCCTACGAGCAGTACTTC
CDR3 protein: CASTGGTSYEQYF

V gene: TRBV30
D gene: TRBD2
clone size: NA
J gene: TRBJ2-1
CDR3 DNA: TGTGCCTCCACAGGCCTAGCGGGGGCCCCTAGCTCCTACAATGAGCAGTTCTTC
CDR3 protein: CASTGLAGAPSSYNEQFF

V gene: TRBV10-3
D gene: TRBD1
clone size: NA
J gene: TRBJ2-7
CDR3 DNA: TGTGCCATCAGTGATTTATACGGGGACAGGGACCTCTACGAGCAGTACTTC
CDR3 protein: CAISDLYGDRDLYEQYF

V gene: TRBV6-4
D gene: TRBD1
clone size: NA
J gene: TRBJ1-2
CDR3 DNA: TGTGCCAGCAGCACTCCTCCGGGACAGGATGACGAGTGGGGCTACACCTTC
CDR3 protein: CASSTPPGQDDEWGYTF

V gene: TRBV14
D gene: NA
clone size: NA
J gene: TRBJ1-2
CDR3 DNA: TGTGCCAGCAGCCAAGCTACTGACTATGGCTACACCTTC
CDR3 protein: CASSQATDYGYTF

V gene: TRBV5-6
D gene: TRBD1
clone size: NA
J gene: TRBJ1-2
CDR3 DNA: TGTGCCAGCAGCCCGGCCGCACAGGGGTACTATGGCTACACCTTC
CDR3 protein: CASSPAAQGYYGYTF

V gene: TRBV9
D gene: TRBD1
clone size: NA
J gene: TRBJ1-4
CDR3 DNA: TGTGCCAGCAGCACGTTCGGGACAGCCGATGAAAAACTGTTTTTT
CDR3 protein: CASSTFGTADEKLFF

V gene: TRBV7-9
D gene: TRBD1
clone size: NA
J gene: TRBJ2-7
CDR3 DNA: TGTGCCAGCAGCGTCGGGACAGCTTCGGGGCAGTACTTC
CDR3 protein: CASSVGTASGQYF

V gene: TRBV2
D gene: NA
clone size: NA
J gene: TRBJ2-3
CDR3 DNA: TGTGCCAGCACTTCAGATACGCAGTATTTT
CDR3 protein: CASTSDTQYF

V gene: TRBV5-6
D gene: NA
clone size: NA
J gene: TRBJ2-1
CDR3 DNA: TGTGCCAGCAGCTTGGTCCCGTACAATGAGCAGTTCTTC
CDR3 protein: CASSLVPYNEQFF

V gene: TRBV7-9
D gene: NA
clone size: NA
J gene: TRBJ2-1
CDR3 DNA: TGTGCCAGCAGCTTCGTGGGGGCTGGTACACCCAATGAGCAGTTCTTC
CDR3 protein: CASSFVGAGTPNEQFF

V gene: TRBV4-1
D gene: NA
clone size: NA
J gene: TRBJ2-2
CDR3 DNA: TGCGCCAGCAGCCTGTCTGGAGGCGGTGCTTACGGGGAGCTGTTTTTT
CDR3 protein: CASSLSGGGAYGELFF

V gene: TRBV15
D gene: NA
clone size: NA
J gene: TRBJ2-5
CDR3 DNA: TGTGCCACCAGCAGAGATCATTTGGGGGCTGTGGAGACCCAGTACTTC
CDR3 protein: CATSRDHLGAVETQYF